The sequence of this T cell receptor (beta chain) was determined in a study of blood T cell repertoires in COVID-19. Libraries were prepared by immunoSEQ multiplex PCR; TCRdb keeps only in-frame clonotypes and omits some of them. This sample has about 280,000 clones, with around 90% found just once. The CDR3 has 12 residues. The V end lost 6 bases, the J end lost 2 bases, and 6 bases lay between the germline ends. Looked up from germline, CDR1 is MNHEY and CDR2 is SVGAGI. The V gene is TRBV6-5, the J gene TRBJ2-3; D gene uncertain. The sequenced sample was peripheral blood. The TCR originated in a man in his forties or fifties with acute or convalescent COVID-19. The CDR3 is CASSEYTDTQYF. For the CDR3, the DNA is TGTGCCAGCAGCGAGTACACAGATACGCAGTATTTT.